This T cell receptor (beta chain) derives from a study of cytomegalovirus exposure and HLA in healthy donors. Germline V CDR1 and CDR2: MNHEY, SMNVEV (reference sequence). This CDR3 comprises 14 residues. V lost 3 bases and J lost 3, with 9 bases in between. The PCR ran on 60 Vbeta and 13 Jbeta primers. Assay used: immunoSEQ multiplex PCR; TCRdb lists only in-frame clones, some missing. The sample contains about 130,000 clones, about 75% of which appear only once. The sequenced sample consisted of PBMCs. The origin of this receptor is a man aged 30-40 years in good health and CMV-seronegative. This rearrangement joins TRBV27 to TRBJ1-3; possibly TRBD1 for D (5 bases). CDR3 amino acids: CASSFRGVGNTIYF. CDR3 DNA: TGTGCCAGCAGTTTTCGGGGGGTTGGAAACACCATATATTTT.